Sequencing of this T cell receptor (beta chain) was carried out in a study of T cells after yellow fever vaccination. Across the study: Fractions containing few cells were prepared with SMART-Seq v4 Ultra Low Input.

Each CDR3 protein is one row after TCRdb ran MiXCR on the 5' RACE reads. The sample lists 450,000 to 650,000 distinct CDR3 sequences; 21% were seen once. V was clipped by 2 bases and J by 2 bases, with 6 bases between them. Looked up from germline, CDR1 is SGHTA and CDR2 is FQGNSA. This CDR3 comprises 13 residues. This clonotype was seen more than once but under ten times. The source was PBMCs, collected approximately 22 days after the first yellow fever vaccination. This chain joins TRBV7-2 and TRBJ1-1; D ambiguous. The TCR was taken from a man aged 18-30 years who received the YFV17D yellow fever vaccine. CDR3 residues: CASSLHRNTEAFF. CDR3 coding DNA: TGTGCCAGCAGCTTACACAGAAACACTGAAGCTTTCTTT.